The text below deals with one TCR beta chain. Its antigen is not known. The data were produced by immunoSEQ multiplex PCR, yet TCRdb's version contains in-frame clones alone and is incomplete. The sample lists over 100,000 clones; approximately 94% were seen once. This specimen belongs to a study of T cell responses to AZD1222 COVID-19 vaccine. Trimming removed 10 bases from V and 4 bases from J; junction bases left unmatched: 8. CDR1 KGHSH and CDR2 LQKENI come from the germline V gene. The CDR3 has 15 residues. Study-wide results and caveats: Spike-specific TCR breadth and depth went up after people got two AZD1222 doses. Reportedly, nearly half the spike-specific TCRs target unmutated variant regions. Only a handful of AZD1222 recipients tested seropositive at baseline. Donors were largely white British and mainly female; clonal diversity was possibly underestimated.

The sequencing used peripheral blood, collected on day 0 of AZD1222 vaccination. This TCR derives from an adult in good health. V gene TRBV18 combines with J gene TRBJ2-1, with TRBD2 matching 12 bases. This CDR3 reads CATQRLAGGYNEQFF. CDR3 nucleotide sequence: TGTGCCACCCAAAGGCTAGCGGGAGGGTACAATGAGCAGTTCTTC.